This TCR beta chain was observed in a study of CD8+CD57+ T cells in acquired aplastic anemia. Overall study context: The study obtained an average of around 3.4 ug of DNA from sorted CD4+ and CD8+ cells. Healthy-donor CD4+ cells averaged roughly 11 million reads. Notes on the study in general: Controls did not differ significantly from patients in CD8+ Simpson's diversity. Around 29 CD8+ CDR3 sequences were shared between patients and controls.

Genomic DNA, serving as template, underwent TCR beta VDJ and CDR3 profiling. TCRdb re-called the reads through MiXCR, storing one row per CDR3 protein. Altogether just over 400,000 distinct CDR3 sequences are present, 65% to 80% being singletons, with the ten largest covering more than 3.5%. The CDR3 runs to 11 residues. Looked up from germline, CDR1 is DFQATT and CDR2 is SNEGSKA (reference sequence). V lost 7 bases and J lost 7; bases outside the gene matches: 6. On this clonotype itself: Its antigen is not identified.

This chain connects TRBV20-1 to TRBJ2-7; 8 bases match TRBD2. The sequenced material came from sorted CD4+, CD8+, or CD8+CD57+ T cells (not recorded which) from PBMCs. This sequence was found in a human donor in good health, serving as a control. The DNA for the CDR3 is TGCAGTGTCATTAGCGGGGCTGAGCAGTACTTC. This gives the protein CSVISGAEQYF.